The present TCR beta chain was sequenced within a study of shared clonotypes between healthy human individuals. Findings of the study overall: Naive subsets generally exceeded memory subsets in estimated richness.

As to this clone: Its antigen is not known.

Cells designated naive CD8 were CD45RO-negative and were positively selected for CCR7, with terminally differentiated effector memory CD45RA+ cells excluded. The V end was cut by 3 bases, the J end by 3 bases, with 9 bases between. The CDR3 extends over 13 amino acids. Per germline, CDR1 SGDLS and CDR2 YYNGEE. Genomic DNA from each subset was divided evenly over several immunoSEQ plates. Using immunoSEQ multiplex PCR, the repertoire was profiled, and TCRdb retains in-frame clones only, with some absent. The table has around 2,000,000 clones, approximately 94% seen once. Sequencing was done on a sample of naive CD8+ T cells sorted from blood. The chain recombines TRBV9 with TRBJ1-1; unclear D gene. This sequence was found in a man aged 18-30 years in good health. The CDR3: CASSGNRDTEAFF. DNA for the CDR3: TGTGCCAGCAGCGGGAACCGGGACACTGAAGCTTTCTTT.